A single sample gave rise to the 12 T cell receptor beta chains below, sequenced in a study of a mutant IDH1 vaccine in newly diagnosed glioma. The time point here: week 23, last vaccination. In every dose of vaccine, 300 ug of mutant IDH1 20-mer peptide was given alongside topical imiquimod. Assay: immunoSEQ multiplex PCR; the TCRdb copy retains only in-frame clones and omits some. The profile shows roughly 36,000 clones, around 87% of them singletons. Antigens of these TCRs are unknown. The input for sequencing was PBMCs, taken from a glioma patient whose treatment included an IDH1 peptide vaccine. The receptors shown here come from a man aged 35 to 55 with glioma.

The chain employs TRBV7-9 and TRBJ2-3; D is unresolved. The V and J ends lost 3 bases and 0 bases respectively, with 4 bases between them. Germline CDR1 and CDR2: SEHNR and FQNEAQ (reference sequence). The CDR3 contains 13 residues. The CDR3 DNA reads as TGTGCCAGCAGCTTCGCCAGCACAGATACGCAGTATTTT. It yields the protein CASSFASTDTQYF.

The chain is built from TRBV5-4 and TRBJ2-7, with D perhaps assigned TRBD1 or TRBD2 (5 bases each). This CDR3 has 13 residues. CDR1 is SGHNT, CDR2 YYREEE, per germline (reference sequence). Trimming shortened V by 2 bases and J by 4 bases, and 10 bases separated the two germline ends. The CDR3 loop reads CASSFRDGYEQYF. CDR3 sequence (DNA): TGTGCCAGCAGCTTCCGGGACGGTTACGAGCAGTACTTC.

The J gene is TRBJ1-2, the V gene TRBV5-1; 7 bases are shared with TRBD1. The V gene's germline CDR1 is SGHRS and CDR2 YFSETQ. CDR3 length: 14 amino acids. The ends lost 7 bases at V and 8 bases at J; junction bases unmatched: 14. The CDR3 nucleotides read TGCGCCAGCTCAGTAGAAGGACAGGCCCTAGGCTACACCTTC. It specifies CASSVEGQALGYTF.

This sequence joins TRBV7-2 and TRBJ1-1; D remains unclear. The CDR3 covers 13 residues. In germline, CDR1 is SGHTA, CDR2 FQGNSA. V lost 7 bases, J lost 5 bases, and 14 bases lay in between. This chain's CDR3 is CASTLRGRTEAFF. The CDR3 DNA reads TGTGCCAGCACTCTTCGGGGTCGAACTGAAGCTTTCTTT.

This chain connects TRBV28 to TRBJ1-3; TRBD1 is a possible D gene (6 bases). This CDR3 comprises 13 residues. Trimming cost V 5 bases and J 5 bases, with 10 bases left between them. CDR1 and CDR2 (germline): MDHEN, SYDVKM. The CDR3 DNA is TGTGCCAGCAGTACAGGGTCGAGAAACACCATATATTTT. It translates to CASSTGSRNTIYF.

The gene calls are TRBV29-1 and TRBJ1-1; D may be TRBD1 (5 bases). V lost 6 bases to trimming and J lost 1 base, with 15 bases between them. The CDR3 runs to 14 residues. Looked up from germline, CDR1 is SQVTM and CDR2 is ANQGSEA. The CDR3 DNA sequence: TGCAGCGTGGCTAGGGGCCTCGGGAACACTGAAGCTTTCTTT. Translation gives CSVARGLGNTEAFF.

The chain recombines TRBV14 with TRBJ2-1, with D unresolved. Germline V CDR1 and CDR2: SGHDN, FVKESK. The CDR3 sequence is 15 residues long. Trimming removed 3 bases from V and 1 base from J, with 10 bases in between. CDR3 coding DNA: TGTGCCAGCAGCCAGTGGGTGGAATCCTACAATGAGCAGTTCTTC. Its translation is CASSQWVESYNEQFF.

This chain connects TRBV5-6 to TRBJ1-2; no clear D. This CDR3 is built from 13 residues. The ends were cut back, 4 bases at V and 2 bases at J, with 9 bases in the middle. Germline V CDR1 and CDR2: SGHDT, YYEEEE. The DNA of the CDR3 is TGTGCCAGCAGCCCGCTTTCCAACTATGGCTACACCTTC. Translating it yields CASSPLSNYGYTF.

The chain uses TRBV28 and TRBJ2-7; 7 bases are a match to TRBD1. V was pared by 6 bases and J by 3 bases, with 5 bases of the junction left unmatched. Per germline, CDR1 MDHEN and CDR2 SYDVKM. The CDR3 has 13 amino acids. For the CDR3, the DNA is TGTGCCAGCAGGACCGGGACAGACTACGAGCAGTACTTC. This sequence encodes CASRTGTDYEQYF.

The genes are TRBV28 and TRBJ2-5; D is unclear. V lost 8 bases and J 2 bases, leaving 9 bases between the germline ends. The CDR3 sequence is 12 residues long. Germline V gene sequence: CDR1 MDHEN, CDR2 SYDVKM. The CDR3 is CASRSNQETQYF. Written as DNA, the CDR3 is TGTGCCAGCCGCTCCAATCAAGAGACCCAGTACTTC.

The chain carries TRBV20-1 and TRBJ2-1; D may match TRBD1 or TRBD2 (5 bases each). Germline V lookup: CDR1 DFQATT, CDR2 SNEGSKA (reference sequence). The CDR3 totals 11 residues. The germline V and J ends were trimmed by 8 bases and 5 bases, with 10 bases remaining between them. CDR3 bases: TGCAGTTGGGACCTAGACAATGAGCAGTTCTTC. It is translated as CSWDLDNEQFF.

V usage is TRBV10-1 and J usage is TRBJ2-1; D remains unclear. Trimming removed 6 bases at V and 0 bases at J, with 9 bases between. The germline V gene has CDR1 WNHNN and CDR2 SYGVQD (reference sequence). The CDR3 has 14 residues. This CDR3 reads CASRNRSSYNEQFF. The CDR3 DNA is TGCGCCAGCAGGAATAGGAGCTCCTACAATGAGCAGTTCTTC.